This T cell receptor (beta chain) emerged from a study of blood T cell repertoires in COVID-19. Repertoires were generated with immunoSEQ multiplex PCR, while TCRdb's copy carries only in-frame clones and drops some. The table includes 200,000 to 250,000 clones, around four fifths detected once. V shed 2 bases and J shed 7 bases, with 6 bases lying between them. There are 12 residues in the CDR3. Material for sequencing was PBMCs or T cells enriched from blood (not recorded which). The rearrangement uses TRBV12-3 or TRBV12-4 and TRBJ2-1; no clear D gene. The receptor comes from a man in his forties who had recovered from COVID-19. The CDR3 DNA sequence: TGTGCCAGCAGTTTAAAGAGGAATGAGCAGTTCTTC. Encoded protein: CASSLKRNEQFF.